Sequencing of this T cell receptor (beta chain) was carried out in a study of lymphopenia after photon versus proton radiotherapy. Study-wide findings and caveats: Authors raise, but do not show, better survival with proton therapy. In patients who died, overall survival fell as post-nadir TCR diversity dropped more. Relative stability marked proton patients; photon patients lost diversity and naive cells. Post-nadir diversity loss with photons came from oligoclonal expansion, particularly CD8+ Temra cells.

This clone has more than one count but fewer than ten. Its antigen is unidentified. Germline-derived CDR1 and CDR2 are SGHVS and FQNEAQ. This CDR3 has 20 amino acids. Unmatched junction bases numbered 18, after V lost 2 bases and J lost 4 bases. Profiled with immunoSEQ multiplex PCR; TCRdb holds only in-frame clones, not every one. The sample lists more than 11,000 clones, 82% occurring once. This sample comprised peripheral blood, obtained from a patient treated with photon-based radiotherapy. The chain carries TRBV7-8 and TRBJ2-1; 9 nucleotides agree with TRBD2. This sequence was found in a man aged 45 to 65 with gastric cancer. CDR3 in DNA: TGTGCCAGCAGCTTATTTCCGAAAGGAGTAGCGGGGGCCACTTACAATGAGCAGTTCTTC. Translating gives CASSLFPKGVAGATYNEQFF.